This T cell receptor beta chain was sequenced for a study of T cell clusters in autoimmune cytopenias. The overall study: The median distinct TRB clonotype count was approximately 2,400 per sample, from a median roughly 50,000 reads. Whole-study results and caveats: No experiment has yet validated the function of the T cell clusters defined in silico.

TRB was amplified by touch-down multiplex PCR, primer pools A and B combined. For each CDR3 protein, TCRdb gives one entry from its re-call of the multiplex PCR reads, without DNA. The sample data list 4,500 or so distinct CDR3 sequences. Some 39,000 genome equivalents of blood DNA were amplified for TRB. This clonotype counts as medium-sized by frequency. Its antigen is undetermined. CDR1 and CDR2 (germline): KGHSH, LQKENI. CDR3 size: 14 residues. The V gene is TRBV18, the J gene TRBJ1-1; TCRdb picks TRBD1, but there is no DNA to check that call. Sequences were obtained from peripheral blood. This clonotype was obtained from a human donor with an autoimmune cytopenia or autoimmune hepatitis (not recorded which). The CDR3 spells CASSGQGEGTEAFF.